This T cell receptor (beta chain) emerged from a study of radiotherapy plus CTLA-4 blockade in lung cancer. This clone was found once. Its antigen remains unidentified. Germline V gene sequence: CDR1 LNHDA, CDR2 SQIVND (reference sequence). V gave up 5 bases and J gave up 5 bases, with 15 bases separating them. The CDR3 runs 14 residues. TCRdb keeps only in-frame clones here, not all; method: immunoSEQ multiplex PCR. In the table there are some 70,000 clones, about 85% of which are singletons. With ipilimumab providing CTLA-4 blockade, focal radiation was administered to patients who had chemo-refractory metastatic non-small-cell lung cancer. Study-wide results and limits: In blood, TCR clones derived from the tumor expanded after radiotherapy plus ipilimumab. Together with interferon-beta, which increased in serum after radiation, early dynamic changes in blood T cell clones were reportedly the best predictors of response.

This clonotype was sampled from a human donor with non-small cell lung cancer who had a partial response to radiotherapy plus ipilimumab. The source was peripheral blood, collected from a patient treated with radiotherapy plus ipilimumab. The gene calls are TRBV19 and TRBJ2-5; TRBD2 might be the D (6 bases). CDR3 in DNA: TGTGCCAGTAGTGTGGGACTCATGTTGGAGACCCAGTACTTC. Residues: CASSVGLMLETQYF.